The present entry profiles one T cell receptor (beta chain) with its context. This record belongs to a study of blood T cell repertoires in COVID-19. The wider study: Acute-phase and convalescent COVID-19 samples originated in the United States, Italy and Spain. T cells, B-cell-depleted T cells, or PBMCs supplied cDNA or gDNA.

The CDR3 is 13 residues long. Germline V gene data show CDR1 as ENHRY and CDR2 as SYGVKD. With 4 bases removed from V and 5 bases from J, the gap between germline ends came to 9 bases. Original processing methods: Estimated nucleated cell counts came from reference gene primer amplification. Clones were read by immunoSEQ multiplex PCR, and TCRdb kept only the in-frame ones, dropping some. V and J calls plus clone size are reproduced from that table; the DNA served to infer D and trimming. The sample carries 120,000 to 150,000 clones, roughly 79% recorded once. V is TRBV10-3 and J is TRBJ1-5, with D maybe TRBD1 (5 bases). Sequencing used peripheral blood. This clonotype was sampled from a human donor with acute or convalescent COVID-19. The donor label of this sample is uncertain. The CDR3 is CAISVGAYQPQHF. Written as DNA, the CDR3 is TGTGCCATCAGTGTTGGGGCATATCAGCCCCAGCATTTT.